These 4 T cell receptor beta chains originate from one sample sequenced in a study of blood T cells in healthy people across ages. Primed by a sample-barcoded 5' primer and a J-beta primer mix, a second PCR proceeded for about 7 to 11 cycles. TCRdb processed the 5' RACE reads anew with MiXCR; each CDR3 protein has one entry. The repertoire includes almost 1 million distinct CDR3 sequences, roughly 51% of them detected once, and about 20% sits in the top ten. Sequencing was performed on blood. Source of these receptors: a woman aged 55-69 years in good health.

The chain is built from TRBV7-8 and TRBJ2-7; D may correspond to TRBD1 or TRBD2 (5 bases each). The CDR3 runs to 15 residues. V lost 3 bases, J lost 0 bases, and 12 bases lay in between. CDR1 is SGHVS, CDR2 FQNEAQ, per germline. The CDR3 bases are TGTGCCAGCAGCTTCGGGGCAGTGGCCTCCTACGAGCAGTACTTC. It encodes CASSFGAVASYEQYF.

V gene TRBV15 combines with J gene TRBJ2-1; D might be TRBD2 (6 bases). The CDR3 length is 13 residues. V lost 0 bases and J lost 13, with 13 bases in between. The germline V gene encodes CDR1 LNHNV and CDR2 YYDKDF (reference sequence). CDR3 region: CATSRDQGGVQFF. In DNA form, the CDR3 reads TGTGCCACCAGCAGAGACCAGGGCGGGGTCCAGTTCTTC.

The V and J genes are TRBV6-2 or TRBV6-3 and TRBJ2-3; D uncertain. The V end was cut by 3 bases, the J end by 8 bases, with 21 bases between. There are 16 residues in the CDR3. Germline loops: CDR1 MNHEY, CDR2 SVGEGT. The CDR3 here is CASSYSPGRQPGTQYF. DNA for the CDR3: TGTGCCAGCAGTTATTCACCTGGCAGGCAGCCCGGTACGCAGTATTTT.

The chain uses TRBV20-1 and TRBJ2-3; 11 bases fit TRBD1. V was pared by 3 bases and J by 5 bases, with 4 bases of the junction left unmatched. CDR1 DFQATT and CDR2 SNEGSKA come from the germline V gene (reference sequence). There are 14 residues in the CDR3. DNA for the CDR3: TGCAGTGCTAGGAGGGGGACAGGGGGAGATACGCAGTATTTT. As protein: CSARRGTGGDTQYF.